Below, 24 T cell receptor beta chains from the same sample are listed, as sequenced in a study of CD8+CD57+ T cells in acquired aplastic anemia. TCR beta VDJ and CDR3 profiling used genomic DNA as template. TCRdb reanalysed the reads using MiXCR and keeps one entry per CDR3 protein. The data show fewer than 250,000 distinct CDR3 sequences, approximately 50% seen once. Patients selected for sequencing had displayed CD8+CD57+ cell expansion by flow cytometry. The sequenced material came from sorted CD4+, CD8+, or CD8+CD57+ T cells (not recorded which) from PBMCs. Source of these receptors: a human donor with aplastic anemia.

This clonotype was counted at least ten times. V usage is TRBV13 and J usage is TRBJ1-1; TRBD1 matches 7 bases. Trimming removed 5 bases from V and 11 bases from J; junction bases left unmatched: 14. From germline, CDR1 is PRHDT and CDR2 FYEKMQ (reference sequence). The CDR3 totals 14 residues. The CDR3 region is CASSGDSGVQGAFF. The CDR3 nucleotides are TGTGCCAGCAGCGGGGACAGCGGCGTCCAAGGGGCTTTCTTT.

The V and J genes are TRBV7-9 and TRBJ2-5; 9 bases align to TRBD1. The germline CDR1 and CDR2 sequences are SEHNR and FQNEAQ (reference sequence). The ends lost 5 bases at V and 5 bases at J; junction bases unmatched: 6. The CDR3 runs 14 residues. The DNA for the CDR3 is TGTGCCAGCAGCGCTGGACAGGGGCTGGAGACCCAGTACTTC. Encoded protein: CASSAGQGLETQYF.

CDR3 sequence: CASRMTGLAGEQYF. The CDR3 region has the DNA TGTGCCAGCAGGATGACGGGACTTGCTGGCGAGCAGTACTTC. The chain is built from TRBV12-3 or TRBV12-4 and TRBJ2-7; possibly TRBD2 for D (6 bases). Trimming removed 6 bases from V and 6 bases from J, with 18 bases in between. This CDR3 spans 14 amino acids.

This clonotype was found many times. The rearrangement uses TRBV15 and TRBJ2-1; possibly TRBD1 for D (6 bases). Germline V CDR1 and CDR2: LNHNV, YYDKDF (reference sequence). Between the trimmed V and J ends, which lost 0 bases and 9 bases, there was a span of 18 bases. This CDR3 region has 16 residues. The CDR3 bases are TGTGCCACCAGCAGAGATGGGGGCGGGCTCCGTGGTGAGCAGTTCTTC. This sequence encodes CATSRDGGGLRGEQFF.

This clonotype was detected a few times. A clone one base away is much larger, so this may be a read error. This CDR3 is missing its conserved last phenylalanine or tryptophan, likely due to a read error. The chain combines TRBV25-1 with TRBJ2-7; the D call may be TRBD1 or TRBD2 (5 bases each). The V and J ends lost 3 bases and 7 bases respectively, with 16 bases between them. The CDR3 loop spans 14 amino acids. CDR1 and CDR2 (germline): MGHDK, SYGVNS. The CDR3 loop is CASSDHGGLGEQYS. In DNA form, the CDR3 reads TGTGCCAGCAGTGATCATGGGGGATTGGGGGAGCAGTACTCC.

V usage is TRBV9 and J usage is TRBJ1-2; 9 nucleotides agree with TRBD1. TRBJ2-7 explains the end of the DNA better; the J call may be wrong. The CDR3 is 15 amino acids. From germline, CDR1 is SGDLS and CDR2 YYNGEE. In DNA, the CDR3 is TGTGCCAGCAGCCTTGGACAGGGGATAAGCTACGAGCAGTACTTC. Its protein is CASSLGQGISYEQYF.

The chain couples TRBV7-3 to TRBJ2-1, with 7 bases matching TRBD2. The CDR3 is 14 amino acids. Germline V gene data show CDR1 as SGHTA and CDR2 as FQGTGA. V gave up 6 bases and J gave up 5 bases; unmatched junction bases: 7. CDR3 in amino acids: CASSSASGDNEQFF. The CDR3 bases are TGTGCCAGCAGTTCCGCTAGCGGAGACAATGAGCAGTTCTTC. Based on the CDR3 plus reference TRBV7-3 and TRBJ2-1, the full variable domain is GAGVSQTPSNKVTEKGKYVELRCDPISGHTALYWYRQSLGQGPEFLIYFQGTGAADDSGLPNDRFFAVRPEGSVSTLKIQRTERGDSAVYLCASSSASGDNEQFFGPGTRLTVL.

About this clonotype itself: One end of the junction fails to match germline, which may point to a read error. This sequence joins TRBV5-1 and TRBJ2-7; 9 bases are shared with TRBD2. Looked up from germline, CDR1 is SGHRS and CDR2 is YFSETQ. The CDR3 sequence is 14 residues long. The CDR3 nucleotides are TGTGCCAGCAGCCAAGGTAGCGGGGGTTACGAGCAGTACTTC. It specifies CASSQGSGGYEQYF.

The CDR3 nucleotides read TGTGCCAGCAGCGTAGGGGCCCAGTACTTC. Its translation: CASSVGAQYF. The V and J genes are TRBV9 and TRBJ2-1; D is ambiguous. The end of the DNA is better explained by TRBJ2-5, so the J call may be wrong. Germline assignment: CDR1 SGDLS and CDR2 YYNGEE. The CDR3 has 10 amino acids.

The rearrangement links TRBV9 to TRBJ2-5; TRBD2 is a possible D gene (5 bases). The germline V gene encodes CDR1 SGDLS and CDR2 YYNGEE. Trimming removed 0 bases from V and 5 bases from J, with 8 bases in between. The CDR3 loop spans 13 amino acids. The CDR3 protein is CASSVDGEETQYF. CDR3 coding DNA: TGTGCCAGCAGCGTAGACGGGGAGGAGACCCAGTACTTC.

Comments on this clonotype: A read error may be the cause here, since a much bigger clone is one base away. This chain uses TRBV7-8 with TRBJ1-2; tentative D call: TRBD1 (5 bases). There are 14 residues in the CDR3. The germline V gene has CDR1 SGHVS and CDR2 FQNEAQ. This CDR3 is CASSLERDIRGYAF. CDR3 nucleotide sequence: TGTGCCAGCAGCTTAGAGCGCGACATAAGGGGCTACGCCTTC. The whole variable domain, filled in from reference TRBV7-8 and TRBJ1-2, reads GAGVSQSPRYKVAKRGQDVALRCDPISGHVSLFWYQQALGQGPEFLTYFQNEAQLDKSGLPSDRFFAERPEGSVSTLKIQRTQQEDSAVYLCASSLERDIRGYAFGSGTRLTVV.

This clonotype was observed many times. The chain is built from TRBV10-2 and TRBJ2-7, with TRBD1 matching 7 bases. Germline CDR1 reads WSHSY; CDR2 reads SAAADI. The CDR3 consists of 14 residues. V shed 6 bases, J shed 0 bases, and the junction held 5 bases outside the gene matches. The CDR3 here is CASRGQDLSYEQYF. CDR3 nucleotide sequence: TGCGCCAGCAGAGGACAGGACCTCTCCTACGAGCAGTACTTC.

The chain has TRBV27 and TRBJ1-2; D may be TRBD1 (6 bases). V was cut by 6 bases and J by 8 bases, with 19 bases left in between. Germline-derived CDR1 and CDR2 are MNHEY and SMNVEV (reference sequence). The CDR3 is 14 amino acids. CDR3 residues: CASRPLTGKRGYTF. The CDR3 bases are TGTGCCAGCAGACCTCTTACAGGGAAAAGGGGCTACACCTTC.

The chain has TRBV7-3 and TRBJ2-2, with TRBD2 matching over 7 bases. The CDR3 contains 16 residues. Germline V gene data show CDR1 as SGHTA and CDR2 as FQGTGA. With V trimmed by 4 bases and J by 4 bases, 9 bases remained unmatched. The chain's CDR3 is CASSSRGGGGTGELFF. CDR3 DNA sequence: TGTGCCAGCAGCTCAAGGGGCGGGGGTGGCACCGGGGAGCTGTTTTTT.

This chain uses TRBV12-1 with TRBJ2-1; the table's D gene call, TRBD2, was not cross checked with the DNA. TRBV12-1 is termed a pseudogene. This CDR3 comprises 15 residues. This CDR3 reads CASSFVREGLPEQFF. As DNA, the CDR3 is TGTGCCAGCAGCTTTGTGCGGGAGGGCCTTCCTGAGCAGTTCTTC.

This clonotype was observed at least ten times. The chain links TRBV10-3 to TRBJ1-2; D is ambiguous. V gave up 6 bases and J gave up 8 bases, with 13 bases separating them. This CDR3 has 12 residues. In germline, CDR1 is ENHRY, CDR2 SYGVKD. As DNA, the CDR3 is TGTGCCATCAGACAATTGACGAGGGGCTACACCTTC. This translates into CAIRQLTRGYTF.

The table lists this clonotype with many counts. The chain recombines TRBV10-1 with TRBJ2-1; D gene uncertain. The germline CDR1 and CDR2 sequences are WNHNN and SYGVQD (reference sequence). The CDR3 is 17 amino acids. Trimming left V 0 bases short and J 13 bases short, with 25 bases between. CDR3 sequence reads: CASSESRVPFPRIIQFF. The CDR3 region has the DNA TGCGCCAGCAGTGAGTCGCGCGTACCCTTCCCTCGTATAATCCAGTTCTTC.

Note on this clonotype: The junction departs from germline at one end; a sequencing error may be responsible. The V gene is TRBV5-1, the J gene TRBJ2-2; 7 positions match TRBD2. The CDR3 covers 17 residues. Germline CDR1 reads SGHRS; CDR2 reads YFSETQ. The CDR3 bases are TGTGCCAGCAGTTTATTATCTAGCGGAGTGAACACCGGGGAGCTGTTTTTT. It codes for CASSLLSSGVNTGELFF. The variable domain in full, with the rest retrieved from reference TRBV5-1 and TRBJ2-2, is KAGVTQTPRYLIKTRGQQVTLSCSPISGHRSVSWYQQTPGQGLQFLFEYFSETQRNKGNFPGRFSGRQFSNSRSEMNVSTLELGDSALYLCASSLLSSGVNTGELFFGEGSRLTVL.

The chain links TRBV2 to TRBJ2-1, with a tentative D call TRBD2 (6 bases). This CDR3 is 9 amino acids long. CDR1 and CDR2 from the germline V gene are SNHLY and FYNNEI. V lost 9 bases and J lost 10, with 7 bases in between. The CDR3 loop reads CASGGEQFF. The DNA of the CDR3 is TGTGCCAGTGGGGGGGAGCAGTTCTTC.

This clonotype appeared a single time. Germline and junction disagree at one end, which may indicate a read error. This chain uses TRBV5-1 with TRBJ1-2; 8 positions agree with TRBD1. CDR1 is SGHRS, CDR2 YFSETQ, per germline. The CDR3 spans 14 residues. The CDR3 sequence: CASSNPGQAAGYTF. CDR3 in DNA: TGTGCCAGCAGCAATCCGGGACAGGCGGCTGGCTACACCTTC.

The chain uses TRBV9 and TRBJ1-2, with D unclear. The CDR3 runs 15 residues. In germline, CDR1 is SGDLS, CDR2 YYNGEE. Trimming shortened V by 4 bases and J by 3 bases, and 16 bases separated the two germline ends. Written as DNA, the CDR3 is TGTGCCAGCAGCACCCCCAGCTCGTCGGACTATGGCTACACCTTC. It codes for CASSTPSSSDYGYTF.

This clonotype was counted ten times or more. The rearrangement links TRBV25-1 to TRBJ2-2; D unresolved. CDR1 is MGHDK, CDR2 SYGVNS, per germline. This CDR3 region has 14 residues. The V end lost 2 bases, the J end lost 3 bases, and 7 bases lay between the germline ends. The CDR3 loop reads CASSETDYTGELFF. CDR3 coding DNA: TGTGCCAGCAGTGAAACAGACTACACCGGGGAGCTGTTTTTT.

This clonotype came up once. J is TRBJ2-7 and V is TRBV5-1, with 10 nucleotides matching TRBD2. In germline, CDR1 is SGHRS, CDR2 YFSETQ. V gave up 4 bases and J gave up 6 bases; unmatched junction bases: 10. The CDR3 covers 15 residues. CDR3 loop: CASSQTERGGPEQYF. The DNA for the CDR3 is TGCGCCAGCAGCCAAACGGAGCGGGGGGGCCCCGAGCAGTACTTC.

A note on this clonotype: One junction end disagrees with the germline gene, perhaps due to a read error. J is TRBJ2-7 and V is TRBV10-1; possibly TRBD1 for D (6 bases). The CDR3 totals 14 residues. Looked up from germline, CDR1 is WNHNN and CDR2 is SYGVQD (reference sequence). The CDR3 loop is CASSYRTVSYEQYF. In DNA, the CDR3 is TGTGCCAGCAGTTACAGGACAGTGTCCTACGAGCAGTACTTC.